The sequence of this T cell receptor beta chain was determined in a study of T-cell memory formation after mild COVID-19. 5'RACE with constant-segment primers yielded barcoded, UMI-tagged TCR alpha and TCR beta cDNA libraries. MiXCR, run by TCRdb on the 5' RACE reads, gives a single entry per CDR3 protein. In the table there are just over 200,000 distinct CDR3 sequences, around 9.1% of which are singletons. CDR1 is MGHRA, CDR2 YSYEKL, per germline. The CDR3 contains 15 residues. Trimming shortened V by 4 bases and J by 5 bases, and 17 bases separated the two germline ends. This TCR came from a man younger than 35 who had mild COVID-19 (a few samples of this study predate the infection). Cell type and time point are not known. Input material: PBMCs or a T cell subset sorted from them (not recorded which). This chain connects TRBV4-1 to TRBJ2-5; D may be TRBD1 or TRBD2 (5 bases each). The CDR3: CASSPEDTGRETQYF. The CDR3 nucleotides are TGCGCCAGCAGCCCAGAGGACACGGGGCGGGAGACCCAGTACTTC.